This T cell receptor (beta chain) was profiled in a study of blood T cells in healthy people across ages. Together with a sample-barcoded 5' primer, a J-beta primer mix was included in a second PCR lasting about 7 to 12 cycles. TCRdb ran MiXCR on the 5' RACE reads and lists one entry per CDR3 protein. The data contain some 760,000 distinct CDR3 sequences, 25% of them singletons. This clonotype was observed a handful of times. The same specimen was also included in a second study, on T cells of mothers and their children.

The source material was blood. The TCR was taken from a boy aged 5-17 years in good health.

The CDR3, as DNA: TGCAGCGTCAGCGGGAGGGCCCTTTACGAGCAGTACTTC. It yields the protein CSVSGRALYEQYF. This chain uses TRBV29-1 with TRBJ2-7; 10 bases fit TRBD2. The CDR3 is 13 residues long. V lost 6 bases, J lost 4 bases, and 6 bases stayed unmatched. Germline CDR1 reads SQVTM; CDR2 reads ANQGSEA.